This paragraph reports one T cell receptor beta chain. There are 12 residues in the CDR3. V was clipped by 8 bases and J by 3 bases, with 11 bases between them. Germline-derived CDR1 and CDR2 are ENHRY and SYGVKD. This sample was included in a study of shared clonotypes between healthy human individuals. Sequencing was performed with immunoSEQ multiplex PCR; in TCRdb, only in-frame clones are kept and a portion is missing. The profile shows about 1.5 million clones, about 98% of them singletons. The gene calls are TRBV10-3 and TRBJ2-7; unclear D gene. Sequencing used naive CD4+ T cells sorted from blood. Subset given: CD45RA+ positively selected. This receptor was obtained from a man under 40 in good health. The CDR3 loop reads CAIGLPRYEQYF. The CDR3 DNA reads as TGTGCCATCGGGCTTCCCCGCTACGAGCAGTACTTC.